This entry lists 31 T cell receptor beta chains sequenced from one sample in a study of blood T cell repertoires in COVID-19. Assay: immunoSEQ multiplex PCR; the TCRdb copy retains only in-frame clones and omits some. In the table there are 650,000 to 800,000 clones, 75% to 90% of which are singletons. What was sequenced was peripheral blood. These receptors were obtained from a woman aged 18-35 years with acute or convalescent COVID-19.

In this sample, this clone turned up once. CDR3 nucleotides: TGCGCCAGCAGTCAGACTGGGACAGGGACCCAGTACTTC. Its translation: CASSQTGTGTQYF. V and J are TRBV23-1 and TRBJ2-5, with 8 bases matching TRBD1. TRBV23-1 is an ORF, with its function uncertain. J gave up 7 bases and V 3 bases, and 4 bases lay outside the gene matches. The CDR3 has 13 residues.

This chain joins TRBV28 and TRBJ1-2; 9 bases map to TRBD1. CDR3 length equals 16 residues. The V gene's germline CDR1 is MDHEN and CDR2 SYDVKM. Unmatched junction bases numbered 16, after V lost 10 bases and J lost 4 bases. The CDR3, as DNA: TGTGCCACCACCTCGGGACAGGGTAGCGTGGGCTATGGCTACACCTTC. Translating gives CATTSGQGSVGYGYTF.

V usage is TRBV19 and J usage is TRBJ1-1; D call uncertain. From germline, CDR1 is LNHDA and CDR2 SQIVND (reference sequence). The CDR3 extends over 15 amino acids. The V end was cut by 0 bases, the J end by 4 bases, with 12 bases between. CDR3 protein: CASSIDPLGRTEAFF. As DNA, the CDR3 is TGTGCCAGTAGTATAGATCCTTTGGGCCGCACTGAAGCTTTCTTT.

The rearrangement uses TRBV3-1 (or the pseudogene TRBV3-2) and TRBJ2-4; D may be TRBD1 (6 bases). With 7 bases removed from V and 8 bases from J, the gap between germline ends came to 15 bases. CDR1 and CDR2 (germline): LGHDT, YNNKEL (reference sequence). The CDR3 runs to 13 residues. CDR3 nucleotide sequence: TGTGCCAGCAAGGAACAGGGCAAGGACATTCAGTACTTC. Translating it yields CASKEQGKDIQYF.

The CDR3 is CASSLPTGGISYTF. The CDR3, as DNA: TGTGCCAGCAGCTTACCCACGGGGGGAATCAGCTACACCTTC. The chain links TRBV5-6 to TRBJ1-2; D may be TRBD1 (5 bases). CDR3 length: 14 amino acids. Germline CDR1 reads SGHDT; CDR2 reads YYEEEE. The ends were cut back, 2 bases at V and 9 bases at J, with 17 bases in the middle.

J is TRBJ1-4 and V is TRBV7-9; 10 bases agree with TRBD1. Germline-derived CDR1 and CDR2 are SEHNR and FQNEAQ (reference sequence). CDR3 length equals 18 residues. After removal of 7 bases from V and 8 bases from J, the junction contained 19 bases not matched to a gene. The CDR3 sequence: CASMPGQGLMGDLEKLFF. The CDR3 DNA sequence: TGTGCCAGCATGCCGGGACAGGGGCTTATGGGGGACCTGGAAAAACTGTTTTTT.

The chain employs TRBV27 and TRBJ2-1; 12 bases are shared with TRBD1. The length of the CDR3 is 14 residues. The germline gives CDR1 MNHEY, CDR2 SMNVEV (reference sequence). V gave up 3 bases and J gave up 15 bases; unmatched junction bases: 9. CDR3: CASSLGLWDRGLFF. The CDR3 DNA follows: TGTGCCAGCAGTTTGGGACTTTGGGACAGGGGGCTGTTCTTC.

The rearrangement joins TRBV14 to TRBJ2-7, with D perhaps matching TRBD1 (6 bases). There are 12 residues in the CDR3. Germline V gene sequence: CDR1 SGHDN, CDR2 FVKESK. Between the trimmed V and J ends, which lost 4 bases and 4 bases, there was a span of 8 bases. The CDR3 region is CASSPQGYEQYF. CDR3 coding DNA: TGTGCCAGCAGCCCCCAGGGGTACGAGCAGTACTTC.

The V and J genes are TRBV5-1 and TRBJ1-2, with a possible D match to TRBD1 (6 bases). V lost 0 bases to trimming and J lost 5 bases, with 11 bases between them. This CDR3 is 14 amino acids long. Looked up from germline, CDR1 is SGHRS and CDR2 is YFSETQ. The CDR3 region is CASSLATGAYGYTF. DNA of the CDR3: TGCGCCAGCAGCTTGGCGACAGGAGCTTATGGCTACACCTTC.

J is TRBJ2-7 and V is TRBV6-1; no reliable D call. The germline V gene encodes CDR1 MNHNS and CDR2 SASEGT. V was trimmed by 2 bases and J by 4 bases, leaving 12 bases between them. The CDR3 is 14 amino acids. The CDR3 loop reads CASSEFRVAYEQYF. CDR3 DNA: TGTGCCAGCAGTGAATTCCGGGTGGCGTACGAGCAGTACTTC.

This clone was seen only once. The genes are TRBV7-2 and TRBJ2-1; tentatively, D is TRBD1 (6 bases). V was clipped by 4 bases and J by 7 bases, with 17 bases between them. The CDR3 consists of 15 residues. The germline V gene has CDR1 SGHTA and CDR2 FQGNSA. The CDR3, as DNA: TGTGCCAGCAGCTATACAGGGTACCAGGGGAATGAGCAGTTCTTC. Its protein product is CASSYTGYQGNEQFF.

The chain combines TRBV5-1 with TRBJ1-2; 8 nucleotides agree with TRBD1. V gave up 0 bases and J gave up 0 bases; unmatched junction bases: 7. The CDR3 loop spans 17 amino acids. Germline V gives CDR1 SGHRS, CDR2 YFSETQ. The CDR3 is CASSLGAGGASNYGYTF. The DNA for the CDR3 is TGCGCCAGCAGCTTGGGGGCAGGGGGCGCATCTAACTATGGCTACACCTTC. The whole variable domain, remainder taken from reference TRBV5-1 and TRBJ1-2, is KAGVTQTPRYLIKTRGQQVTLSCSPISGHRSVSWYQQTPGQGLQFLFEYFSETQRNKGNFPGRFSGRQFSNSRSEMNVSTLELGDSALYLCASSLGAGGASNYGYTFGSGTRLTVV.

CDR3 nucleotide sequence: TGTGCCAGCAGCTTCGGGACTTTCGCCTACGAGCAGTACTTC. Translating gives CASSFGTFAYEQYF. This chain links TRBV5-6 with TRBJ2-7; weak D call: TRBD2 (6 bases). Germline CDR1 is SGHDT and CDR2 is YYEEEE. The CDR3 has 14 residues. Trimming shortened V by 2 bases and J by 2 bases, and 11 bases separated the two germline ends.

This clone was counted a single time. The chain couples TRBV7-9 to TRBJ2-3, with 8 nucleotides matching TRBD1. CDR1 and CDR2 (germline): SEHNR, FQNEAQ (reference sequence). V dropped 3 bases and J dropped 3; count of bases not matched to a gene: 11. The CDR3 has 17 residues. The CDR3 loop reads CASSLGDRTYMTDTQYF. CDR3 coding DNA: TGTGCCAGCAGCTTGGGGGACAGGACTTATATGACAGATACGCAGTATTTT.

This sequence joins TRBV6-5 and TRBJ1-2; a weak D match, TRBD1 (6 bases). The germline CDR1 and CDR2 sequences are MNHEY and SVGAGI. This CDR3 comprises 16 residues. V lost 0 bases to trimming and J lost 6 bases, with 17 bases between them. The CDR3, as DNA: TGTGCCAGCAGTTACTCCAGACCCAGGGGTTACGATGGCTACACCTTC. It specifies CASSYSRPRGYDGYTF.

With regard to this clone: The sample has other DNA sequences that encode this CDR3 too. The rearrangement joins TRBV7-9 to TRBJ2-5; no clear D gene. The CDR3 contains 13 residues. Germline CDR1 reads SEHNR; CDR2 reads FQNEAQ (reference sequence). V was clipped by 3 bases and J by 4 bases, with 9 bases between them. This CDR3 reads CASSFRTAETQYF. CDR3 coding DNA: TGTGCCAGCAGCTTCCGCACAGCAGAGACCCAGTACTTC.

V gene TRBV3-1 (or the pseudogene TRBV3-2) combines with J gene TRBJ1-4, with 12 bases lining up with TRBD1. The ends lost 1 base at V and 8 bases at J; junction bases unmatched: 11. In germline, CDR1 is LGHDT, CDR2 YNNKEL (reference sequence). This CDR3 is built from 18 residues. In DNA, the CDR3 is TGTGCCAGCAGCCAAGCCGGGACAGGGGGCTCGGTAGGAGAAAAACTGTTTTTT. This gives the protein CASSQAGTGGSVGEKLFF.

The chain uses TRBV9 and TRBJ1-2, with D unresolved. Germline V gene lookup returns CDR1 SGDLS and CDR2 YYNGEE. This CDR3 spans 13 amino acids. The germline V and J ends were trimmed by 0 bases and 7 bases, with 10 bases remaining between them. In nucleotides, the CDR3 is TGTGCCAGCAGCGTAGTTGGAGGAGGTGGCTACACCTTC. Translating gives CASSVVGGGGYTF.

The chain employs TRBV24-1 and TRBJ1-1, with 8 bases aligning to TRBD1. Trimming removed 7 bases from V and 3 bases from J; junction bases left unmatched: 6. CDR3 length: 14 residues. Germline CDR1 and CDR2: KGHDR and SFDVKD. The CDR3 sequence is CATSQGAWDTEAFF. The CDR3 DNA follows: TGTGCCACCAGCCAGGGGGCCTGGGACACTGAAGCTTTCTTT.

In its sample, this clone was seen once. It is unclear where the CDR3 begins or ends on the DNA, so no DNA is shown, and the CDR3 is as TCRdb lists it. J is TRBJ1-6 and V is TRBV12-2; the tabulated D call, TRBD1, remains unverified against the DNA. TRBV12-2 is a known pseudogene. The CDR3 spans 15 amino acids, including both terminal residues. The CDR3 sequence is CASRFGTGAGSPLHF.

CDR3: CASSSTGSVQPQHF. The CDR3 DNA reads TGTGCCAGCAGTAGCACGGGTTCAGTTCAGCCCCAGCATTTT. This chain uses TRBV6-5 with TRBJ1-5; no definite D call. V was pared by 5 bases and J by 6 bases, with 14 bases between. The germline V gene encodes CDR1 MNHEY and CDR2 SVGAGI. This CDR3 spans 14 amino acids.

The V call is TRBV30, the J call TRBJ1-5, with 8 bases aligning to TRBD1. The CDR3 length is 13 residues. CDR1 is GTSNPN and CDR2 is SVGIG in the germline V gene (reference sequence). Unmatched junction bases numbered 5, after V lost 5 bases and J lost 5 bases. The CDR3 DNA reads TGTGCCTGGTCGGACAGGGCAGATCAGCCCCAGCATTTT. This encodes CAWSDRADQPQHF.

The chain couples TRBV4-1 to TRBJ1-3, with D possibly TRBD1 on 6 matching bases. V was pared by 4 bases and J by 3 bases, with 25 bases between. The CDR3 contains 19 residues. Germline values: CDR1 MGHRA, CDR2 YSYEKL. CDR3 DNA sequence: TGCGCCAGCAGCCCCGGGGGGAACCTACAGGGTAAATTTGGAAACACCATATATTTT. Protein product: CASSPGGNLQGKFGNTIYF.

This chain links TRBV15 with TRBJ2-5; 7 nucleotides line up with TRBD2. The CDR3 totals 15 residues. V lost 8 bases to trimming and J lost 5 bases; unmatched junction nucleotides: 14. Germline CDR1 reads LNHNV; CDR2 reads YYDKDF (reference sequence). CDR3 protein: CATSADGGGGETQYF. The CDR3 region has the DNA TGTGCCACCTCGGCGGATGGCGGGGGAGGGGAGACCCAGTACTTC.

This chain connects TRBV7-9 to TRBJ2-5; the D gene is possibly TRBD1 (5 bases). Trimming stripped 5 bases from V and 5 bases from J, with 15 bases between. The CDR3 is made up of 14 amino acids. The germline gives CDR1 SEHNR, CDR2 FQNEAQ (reference sequence). The CDR3 sequence: CASSPLRGAETQYF. The CDR3 DNA is TGTGCCAGCAGCCCCCTTAGGGGCGCGGAGACCCAGTACTTC.

The chain links TRBV3-1 (or the pseudogene TRBV3-2) to TRBJ2-1; TRBD2 matches 11 bases. The CDR3 covers 16 residues. Trimming removed 5 bases from V and 7 bases from J; junction bases left unmatched: 10. In germline, CDR1 is LGHDT, CDR2 YNNKEL (reference sequence). The CDR3 reads CASSAQLAGAGNEQFF. The CDR3 nucleotides are TGTGCCAGCAGCGCCCAACTAGCGGGGGCGGGGAATGAGCAGTTCTTC.

This clone is a singleton in its sample. The chain uses TRBV24-1 and TRBJ1-5; 8 nucleotides line up with TRBD1. After removal of 4 bases from V and 11 bases from J, the junction contained 3 bases not matched to a gene. This CDR3 is 12 amino acids long. Germline V gene lookup returns CDR1 KGHDR and CDR2 SFDVKD. The CDR3 DNA is TGTGCCACCAGTGACAGACAGGGGACCCAGCATTTT. It translates to CATSDRQGTQHF.

With regard to this clone: One end of the junction is discordant with germline, which a read error may explain. V is TRBV19 and J is TRBJ2-2, with a weak D call TRBD1 (5 bases). Looked up from germline, CDR1 is LNHDA and CDR2 is SQIVND (reference sequence). This CDR3 is 14 amino acids long. In DNA form, the CDR3 reads TGTGCCAGTAGTATTCAGGGAAACACCAGGGAGCTGTTTTTT. It encodes CASSIQGNTRELFF. Based on the CDR3 plus reference TRBV19 and TRBJ2-2, the full variable domain is DGGITQSPKYLFRKEGQNVTLSCEQNLNHDAMYWYRQDPGQGLRLIYYSQIVNDFQKGDIAEGYSVSREKKESFPLTVTSAQKNPTAFYLCASSIQGNTRELFFGEGSRLTVL.

In this sample, this clone turned up once. This CDR3 reads CASSEALRVNTEAFF. CDR3 nucleotide sequence: TGTGCCAGCAGTGAAGCGCTTCGGGTGAACACTGAAGCTTTCTTT. The chain uses TRBV2 and TRBJ1-1; no reliable D call. V lost 0 bases and J 0 bases, leaving 8 bases between the germline ends. Germline CDR1 and CDR2: SNHLY and FYNNEI. The CDR3 contains 15 residues.

This clone showed up just once. The chain employs TRBV7-9 and TRBJ1-2; D perhaps matches TRBD1 (6 bases). The CDR3 runs to 15 residues. The germline V gene encodes CDR1 SEHNR and CDR2 FQNEAQ (reference sequence). Trimming left V 1 base short and J 0 bases short, with 9 bases between. The CDR3 DNA follows: TGTGCCAGCAGCTTAGGGGCAGGGGCTAACTATGGCTACACCTTC. Its translation: CASSLGAGANYGYTF.

The J gene is TRBJ1-5, the V gene TRBV7-9, with 9 positions matching TRBD1. The J segment lost 7 bases and the V segment lost 5 bases, leaving 6 bases of the junction unmatched. Germline assignment: CDR1 SEHNR and CDR2 FQNEAQ (reference sequence). The CDR3 covers 14 residues. CDR3 loop: CASSQGQGGQPQHF. The CDR3 DNA reads TGTGCCAGCAGCCAGGGACAGGGAGGGCAGCCCCAGCATTTT.